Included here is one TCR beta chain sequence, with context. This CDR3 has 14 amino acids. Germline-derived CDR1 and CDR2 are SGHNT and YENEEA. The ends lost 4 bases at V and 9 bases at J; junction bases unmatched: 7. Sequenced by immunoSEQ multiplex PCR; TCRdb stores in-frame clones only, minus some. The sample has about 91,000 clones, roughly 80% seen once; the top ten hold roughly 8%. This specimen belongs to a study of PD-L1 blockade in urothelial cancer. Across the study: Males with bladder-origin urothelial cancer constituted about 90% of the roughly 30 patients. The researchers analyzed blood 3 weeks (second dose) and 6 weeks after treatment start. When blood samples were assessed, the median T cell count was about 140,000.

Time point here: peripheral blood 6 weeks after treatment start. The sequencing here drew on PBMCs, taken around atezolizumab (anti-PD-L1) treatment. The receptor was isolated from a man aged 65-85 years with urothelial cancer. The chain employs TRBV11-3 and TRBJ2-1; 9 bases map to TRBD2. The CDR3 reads CASSSAGGPGEQFF. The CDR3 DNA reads TGTGCCAGCAGCTCGGCGGGAGGGCCGGGTGAGCAGTTCTTC. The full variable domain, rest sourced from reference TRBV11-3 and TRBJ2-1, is EAGVVQSPRYKIIEKKQPVAFWCNPISGHNTLYWYLQNLGQGPELLIRYENEEAVDDSQLPKDRFSAERLKGVDSTLKIQPAELGDSAVYLCASSSAGGPGEQFFGPGTRLTVL.